This T cell receptor (beta chain) was recovered during a study of metastatic and nonmetastatic thyroid tumors. Across the whole study: Thyroid patients, malignant and benign, had repertoires compared across blood and tumor or nodule tissue. Points from the study as a whole: Benign nodules were reported to have significantly lower TCR beta diversity than malignant thyroid tumors, in blood and tumor.

Before thyroid surgery, none of the patients had received any treatment. In the authors' methods: The study's classifier, a distant-metastasis tool for papillary thyroid cancer, was built using CDR3 differences across clinicopathological groups. TCRdb reprocessed the PCR reads using MiXCR. The V and J calls here are based on TCRdb, not the publication. There are around 16,000 clones in the sample; about 34% occur only once, and about 10% lies in the top ten. This clone has at least ten counts. The antigen is unknown. This CDR3 has 12 residues. CDR1 and CDR2 (germline): DFQATT, SNEGSKA (reference sequence). Trimming cost V 6 bases and J 5 bases, with 13 bases left between them.

V gene TRBV20-1 combines with J gene TRBJ1-1; possible D gene TRBD1, 5 bases. This TCR was recovered from a male donor with papillary thyroid cancer or a benign thyroid nodule (not recorded which). Some clones in this sample may be carry-over from other donors' samples. The sequenced sample was tumor tissue. The DNA for the CDR3 is TGCAGTGCCCCCGAAGCAGGGACTGAAGCTTTCTTT. Amino acid sequence: CSAPEAGTEAFF.